This TCR beta chain is from a study of blood T cells in healthy people across ages. The second PCR ran roughly 7 to 11 cycles with a sample-barcoded 5' primer and J-beta primers. One entry per CDR3 protein results from TCRdb running MiXCR on the 5' RACE reads. The top ten hold under 5% of the sample, which has about 1.5 million distinct CDR3 sequences, 40% to 45% seen once. This clonotype was counted at least ten times. Input material: blood. The origin of this receptor is a young woman in good health.

The CDR3 coding sequence is TGCAGTGCTAGACCTAGGAATCGAGGGGCAGATACGCAGTATTTT. This codes for CSARPRNRGADTQYF. V and J are TRBV20-1 and TRBJ2-3, with D perhaps given as TRBD1 or TRBD2 (5 bases each). This CDR3 comprises 15 residues. V was pared by 2 bases and J by 4 bases, with 16 bases between. Germline lookup yields CDR1 DFQATT and CDR2 SNEGSKA (reference sequence).